Below, 7 T cell receptor beta chains from the same sample are listed, as sequenced in a study of Graves' ophthalmopathy and Graves' hyperthyroidism. Amplification of TCR beta CDR3 regions used RNA transcripts. RT-PCR with HTBI primers came first, then second-round multiplex PCR. TCRdb reanalysed the multiplex PCR reads using MiXCR and keeps one entry per CDR3 protein. The data contain approximately 1.2 million distinct CDR3 sequences, about two fifths of them singletons. Sequencing input: peripheral blood or thyroid tissue (not recorded which). The receptors were sampled from an adult man with Graves' hyperthyroidism.

Regarding this clonotype: With a much larger clone just one base away, this may be a read error. The V gene is TRBV20-1, the J gene TRBJ1-4; 8 nucleotides match TRBD1. From germline, CDR1 is DFQATT and CDR2 SNEGSKA (reference sequence). The CDR3 runs 11 residues. CDR3 coding DNA: TGCGGTGCTAACTCCCCGGGACAGGTGTTTTTT. This translates into CGANSPGQVFF.

Ten or more counts support this clonotype. The chain uses TRBV2 and TRBJ1-2, with D tentatively TRBD1 (6 bases). Trimming shortened V by 8 bases and J by 7 bases, and 14 bases separated the two germline ends. Per germline, CDR1 SNHLY and CDR2 FYNNEI. This CDR3 has 12 amino acids. This CDR3 is CASGGGIGGYTF. Written as DNA, the CDR3 is TGTGCCAGCGGAGGGGGGATAGGTGGCTACACCTTC.

Ten or more counts support this clonotype. The chain has TRBV5-8 and TRBJ1-3; 7 nucleotides line up with TRBD1. This CDR3 has 13 residues. Per germline, CDR1 SGHTS and CDR2 YDEGEE. The V gene end was trimmed by 3 bases and the J gene end by 3 bases; junction bases not matched to a gene: 0. CDR3 coding DNA: TGTGCCAGCAGCTACAGGGGTGGAAACACCATATATTTT. It yields the protein CASSYRGGNTIYF.

V and J are TRBV29-1 and TRBJ2-1; D might be TRBD2 (6 bases). Per germline, CDR1 SQVTM and CDR2 ANQGSEA. CDR3 length: 13 amino acids. V was trimmed by 5 bases and J by 8 bases, leaving 16 bases between them. The CDR3 DNA follows: TGCAGCGTTCCGAGCGGGTTGGTCGATGAGCAGTTCTTC. This gives the protein CSVPSGLVDEQFF.

This chain links TRBV10-3 with TRBJ1-2; a possible D gene is TRBD1 (6 bases). Germline V gives CDR1 ENHRY, CDR2 SYGVKD. Trimming shortened V by 0 bases and J by 4 bases, and 12 bases separated the two germline ends. The CDR3 extends over 15 amino acids. CDR3: CAISESGGGRYGYTF. For the CDR3, the DNA is TGTGCCATCAGTGAGTCGGGGGGGGGCCGCTATGGCTACACCTTC.

This clonotype was found many times. At one boundary the junction diverges from the germline segment, which might be a read error. V usage is TRBV20-1 and J usage is TRBJ1-2, with no clear D. The CDR3 covers 15 residues. CDR1 is DFQATT, CDR2 SNEGSKA, per germline (reference sequence). Here the CDR3 reads CSASLVSGSNHGYTF. As DNA, the CDR3 is TGCAGTGCTAGTCTCGTTTCGGGTTCTAACCATGGCTACACCTTC.

At least ten counts were recorded for this clonotype. The V gene is TRBV7-2, the J gene TRBJ2-5, with 12 positions matching TRBD2. V lost 5 bases and J lost 0; bases outside the gene matches: 10. Per the germline V gene, CDR1 is SGHTA and CDR2 is FQGNSA. The CDR3 loop spans 18 amino acids. The CDR3 region has the DNA TGTGCCAGCAGCCTCCGCGGACTAGCGGGGACGTACCAAGAGACCCAGTACTTC. This encodes CASSLRGLAGTYQETQYF.